The 25 T cell receptor beta chains below were found in one sample sequenced in a study of cytomegalovirus exposure and HLA in healthy donors. The PCR employed 60 Vbeta primers together with 13 Jbeta primers. The table came from immunoSEQ multiplex PCR; TCRdb's copy has only in-frame clones and leaves some out. This sample has about 98,000 clones, with approximately 70% found just once. Source material: PBMCs. The receptors stem from a man in his forties or fifties in good health and CMV-seronegative.

This chain uses TRBV2 with TRBJ2-1; 7 nucleotides match TRBD2. The V gene's germline CDR1 is SNHLY and CDR2 FYNNEI. The CDR3 contains 14 residues. Trimming at V came to 7 bases and at J to 3 bases, leaving 6 bases not matched to a gene. CDR3 nucleotides: TGTGCCAGCACAGCGGGGAGCCACTACAATGAGCAGTTCTTC. It specifies CASTAGSHYNEQFF.

This CDR3 reads CASSRGTGLDEQFF. The DNA for the CDR3 is TGCGCCAGCAGCCGCGGGACAGGGTTGGATGAGCAGTTCTTC. The V gene is TRBV5-1, the J gene TRBJ2-1; 9 bases agree with TRBD1. J gave up 8 bases and V 4 bases, and 7 bases lay outside the gene matches. Germline lookup yields CDR1 SGHRS and CDR2 YFSETQ. CDR3 size: 14 residues. Together with reference TRBV5-1 and TRBJ2-1, the CDR3 gives the full variable domain: KAGVTQTPRYLIKTRGQQVTLSCSPISGHRSVSWYQQTPGQGLQFLFEYFSETQRNKGNFPGRFSGRQFSNSRSEMNVSTLELGDSALYLCASSRGTGLDEQFFGPGTRLTVL.

This clone has a handful of counts. The gene calls are TRBV10-3 and TRBJ1-1; possibly TRBD1 for D (6 bases). The V and J ends lost 10 bases and 2 bases respectively, with 11 bases between them. The CDR3 length is 12 residues. The germline gives CDR1 ENHRY, CDR2 SYGVKD. The CDR3 protein is CATRQVNTEAFF. The CDR3 DNA reads TGTGCCACGCGACAGGTAAACACTGAAGCTTTCTTT.

V is TRBV19 and J is TRBJ1-5, with a weak D call TRBD1 (6 bases). CDR3 length: 14 residues. V lost 8 bases and J 4 bases, leaving 15 bases between the germline ends. Germline V lookup: CDR1 LNHDA, CDR2 SQIVND (reference sequence). Here the CDR3 reads CASASYRANQPQHF. CDR3 DNA sequence: TGTGCCAGTGCCTCTTACAGGGCTAATCAGCCCCAGCATTTT.

The rearrangement links TRBV5-1 to TRBJ2-1, with D possibly being TRBD2 (6 bases). The germline V and J ends were trimmed by 1 base and 2 bases, with 16 bases remaining between them. Germline CDR1 and CDR2: SGHRS and YFSETQ. The CDR3 is 17 amino acids. CDR3 region: CASSLWGERGPYNEQFF. CDR3 DNA: TGCGCCAGCAGCTTGTGGGGGGAGAGGGGCCCCTACAATGAGCAGTTCTTC.

The rearrangement uses TRBV11-2 and TRBJ1-6; TRBD1 might be the D (6 bases). The CDR3 length is 15 residues. V lost 6 bases to trimming and J lost 1 base, with 10 bases between them. The V gene's germline CDR1 is SGHAT and CDR2 FQNNGV. CDR3 bases: TGTGCCAGCAGACCAGGGGCGTCCTATAATTCACCCCTCCACTTT. It is translated as CASRPGASYNSPLHF.

This rearrangement joins TRBV9 to TRBJ2-5; D is ambiguous. This CDR3 has 13 residues. Germline V CDR1 and CDR2: SGDLS, YYNGEE. The V end was cut by 0 bases, the J end by 2 bases, with 5 bases between. In DNA form, the CDR3 reads TGTGCCAGCAGCGTAGGCTATCAAGAGACCCAGTACTTC. Translated: CASSVGYQETQYF.

This clone appeared a few times. The rearrangement joins TRBV7-9 to TRBJ2-7, with TRBD1 matching over 8 bases. The CDR3 runs 16 residues. The ends lost 4 bases at V and 9 bases at J; junction bases unmatched: 17. The germline V gene encodes CDR1 SEHNR and CDR2 FQNEAQ (reference sequence). Here the CDR3 reads CASSSPGGTGGQGQYF. Written as DNA, the CDR3 is TGTGCCAGCAGCTCCCCAGGAGGTACAGGGGGGCAGGGGCAGTACTTC.

The chain carries TRBV18 and TRBJ1-1; TRBD1 aligns across 7 bases. The germline V gene has CDR1 KGHSH and CDR2 LQKENI. The CDR3 has 15 amino acids. V dropped 6 bases and J dropped 1; count of bases not matched to a gene: 8. The CDR3 loop is CASSPGQPRNTEAFF. Written as DNA, the CDR3 is TGTGCCAGCTCCCCGGGACAGCCCAGGAACACTGAAGCTTTCTTT.

The V gene is TRBV7-2, the J gene TRBJ1-6, with a possible D match to TRBD1 (6 bases). The CDR3 has 13 residues. CDR1 is SGHTA, CDR2 FQGNSA, per germline. V dropped 3 bases and J dropped 9 bases, with 9 bases sitting between them. The CDR3 DNA is TGTGCCAGCAGCTTCCAGGGGTTTTCACCCCTCCACTTT. Translation: CASSFQGFSPLHF.

The DNA of the CDR3 is TGTGCCACCAGCGGCGGCATAAAGAGCACAGATACGCAGTATTTT. Protein: CATSGGIKSTDTQYF. The chain has TRBV15 and TRBJ2-3; D remains unclear. Germline V lookup: CDR1 LNHNV, CDR2 YYDKDF (reference sequence). The CDR3 length is 15 residues. V lost 5 bases to trimming and J lost 0 bases, with 12 bases between them.

This rearrangement joins TRBV5-1 to TRBJ2-1, with D perhaps TRBD1 (6 bases). The CDR3 has 12 amino acids. Germline V CDR1 and CDR2: SGHRS, YFSETQ. V gave up 7 bases and J gave up 8 bases, with 13 bases separating them. CDR3 region: CASRPGVDEQFF. In nucleotides, the CDR3 is TGCGCCAGCCGCCCAGGGGTCGATGAGCAGTTCTTC.

There are a few counts of this clone. V gene TRBV27 combines with J gene TRBJ2-7, with a possible D match to TRBD1 (5 bases). Germline V lookup: CDR1 MNHEY, CDR2 SMNVEV (reference sequence). The CDR3 length is 14 residues. V was trimmed by 4 bases and J by 3 bases, leaving 13 bases between them. CDR3 coding DNA: TGTGCCAGCAGTTCCGTAGACAGTATCTACGAGCAGTACTTC. Translation gives CASSSVDSIYEQYF.

The genes are TRBV7-3 and TRBJ1-2, with 11 bases that match TRBD1. This CDR3 spans 11 amino acids. Germline CDR1 and CDR2: SGHTA and FQGTGA. V shed 8 bases and J 7 bases; nucleotides not matched to a gene: 0. This CDR3 reads CASGTGGGYTF. The CDR3 DNA reads TGTGCCAGCGGGACAGGGGGTGGCTACACCTTC. Using reference TRBV7-3 and TRBJ1-2 for the parts outside the CDR3, the full variable domain is GAGVSQTPSNKVTEKGKYVELRCDPISGHTALYWYRQSLGQGPEFLIYFQGTGAADDSGLPNDRFFAVRPEGSVSTLKIQRTERGDSAVYLCASGTGGGYTFGSGTRLTVV.

The J gene is TRBJ2-7, the V gene TRBV10-2; D is undetermined. This CDR3 has 13 residues. Germline V lookup: CDR1 WSHSY, CDR2 SAAADI. V was trimmed by 0 bases and J by 2 bases, leaving 5 bases between them. The CDR3 region has the DNA TGCGCCAGCAGTGAGTCGAGCACCTACGAGCAGTACTTC. Translating it yields CASSESSTYEQYF.

This clone turned up a few times. The J gene is TRBJ1-1, the V gene TRBV7-2; D is undetermined. V was trimmed by 5 bases and J by 1 base, leaving 20 bases between them. The CDR3 extends over 17 amino acids. Germline V gene lookup returns CDR1 SGHTA and CDR2 FQGNSA. The CDR3, as DNA: TGTGCCAGCAGCCGTATAACTGCGGCGGGTGGGAACACTGAAGCTTTCTTT. Translating gives CASSRITAAGGNTEAFF.

This clone was detected only a few times. The junction does not match germline at one end; this may be a read error. The J gene is TRBJ2-7, the V gene TRBV2; no clear D gene. Germline loops: CDR1 SNHLY, CDR2 FYNNEI. The CDR3 consists of 15 residues. CDR3 DNA: TGTGCCAGCAGAGAAGATGGTGGCAGCTCCTACGAGCAGTACTTC. This gives the protein CASREDGGSSYEQYF. The full variable domain, its missing parts supplied by reference TRBV2 and TRBJ2-7, is EPEVTQTPSHQVTQMGQEVILRCVPISNHLYFYWYRQILGQKVEFLVSFYNNEISEKSEIFDDQFSVERPDGSNFTLKIRSTKLEDSAMYFCASREDGGSSYEQYFGPGTRLTVT.

The V and J genes are TRBV28 and TRBJ2-7, with 10 bases aligning to TRBD2. J was trimmed by 1 base and V by 2 bases; bases with no gene match: 5. Germline-derived CDR1 and CDR2 are MDHEN and SYDVKM. The CDR3 extends over 16 amino acids. CDR3 region: CASSLGTSGISYEQYF. The CDR3 DNA is TGTGCCAGCAGTTTAGGAACTAGCGGGATTTCCTACGAGCAGTACTTC.

This sequence joins TRBV11-3 and TRBJ2-1, with D unresolved. V was trimmed by 5 bases and J by 4 bases, leaving 12 bases between them. This CDR3 contains 14 residues. The V gene's germline CDR1 is SGHNT and CDR2 YENEEA. CDR3 nucleotide sequence: TGTGCCAGCAGCCCACAGACAACTTACAATGAGCAGTTCTTC. Translation: CASSPQTTYNEQFF.

The V call is TRBV6-1, the J call TRBJ1-2; D is perhaps TRBD1 (5 bases). This CDR3 is 15 amino acids long. Germline V CDR1 and CDR2: MNHNS, SASEGT. V lost 1 base, J lost 4 bases, and 13 bases lay in between. This chain's CDR3 is CASSEVGIGGYGYTF. CDR3 nucleotide sequence: TGTGCCAGCAGTGAAGTAGGGATCGGGGGCTATGGCTACACCTTC.

This chain links TRBV5-8 with TRBJ1-4; weak D call: TRBD1 (6 bases). Trimming stripped 4 bases from V and 6 bases from J, with 13 bases between. The CDR3 runs to 14 residues. Germline V CDR1 and CDR2: SGHTS, YDEGEE. CDR3 sequence: CASSPEGVHEKLFF. CDR3 in DNA: TGTGCCAGCAGCCCAGAGGGGGTTCATGAAAAACTGTTTTTT.

This clone was detected only a few times. The J gene is TRBJ1-1, the V gene TRBV18; no reliable D call. CDR1 is KGHSH, CDR2 LQKENI, per germline. The CDR3 length is 13 residues. V lost 7 bases and J 0 bases, leaving 9 bases between the germline ends. This CDR3 reads CASLGGLNTEAFF. The CDR3 coding sequence is TGTGCCAGCTTAGGCGGATTGAACACTGAAGCTTTCTTT.

The chain employs TRBV25-1 and TRBJ2-7, with TRBD1 matching 10 bases. The CDR3 contains 15 residues. Per the germline V gene, CDR1 is MGHDK and CDR2 is SYGVNS. With V trimmed by 5 bases and J by 6 bases, 10 bases remained unmatched. CDR3 residues: CASSPPGQGISEQYF. CDR3 nucleotide sequence: TGTGCCAGCAGTCCACCGGGACAGGGGATCAGCGAGCAGTACTTC.

The rearrangement links TRBV5-1 to TRBJ2-5; weak D call: TRBD1 (6 bases). The J call may not be correct, given that the DNA end is closer to TRBJ2-7. This CDR3 has 15 amino acids. Germline loops: CDR1 SGHRS, CDR2 YFSETQ. Written as DNA, the CDR3 is TGCGCCAGCAGCTTGGGACAGGCCAACTCCTACGAGCAGTACTTC. This encodes CASSLGQANSYEQYF.

The rearrangement joins TRBV5-1 to TRBJ1-6; D ambiguous. Per germline, CDR1 SGHRS and CDR2 YFSETQ. Trimming cost V 5 bases and J 3 bases, with 12 bases left between them. This CDR3 has 15 residues. CDR3 nucleotides: TGCGCCAGCAGTTTCAACAGAGACTATAATTCACCCCTCCACTTT. It translates to CASSFNRDYNSPLHF. Filled out from reference TRBV5-1 and TRBJ1-6, the complete variable domain reads KAGVTQTPRYLIKTRGQQVTLSCSPISGHRSVSWYQQTPGQGLQFLFEYFSETQRNKGNFPGRFSGRQFSNSRSEMNVSTLELGDSALYLCASSFNRDYNSPLHFGNGTRLTVT.